Included here is one T cell receptor (beta chain) sequence, with context. Its antigen remains unidentified. It has no much larger one-base neighbor in the sample; base qualities were not kept. Different DNA sequences within this sample yield the same CDR3. CDR1 and CDR2 are drawn from the germline V gene: KGHDR, SFDVKD. From V the trimming removes 5 bases and from J it removes 2 bases, while the gene matches leave 1 base of the junction unaccounted for. Inclusive of the bounding cysteine and phenylalanine, the CDR3 is 13 residues long. The read is trimmed to its CDR3 DNA, 39 bases read in frame from base 1. This entry belongs to a study of blood T cell repertoires in COVID-19 (dated by TCRdb to between 2020 and 2021). Broadly, across the study: Samples covering the acute and convalescent phases of COVID-19 were provided by collaborators in the United States, Italy and Spain. The repertoires were released in a freely available public database intended as a resource for research on the immune response to SARS-CoV-2. Nearly every sample came with metadata listing a de-identified subject ID, COVID-19 status, age in years and sex. The prospective study material was composed of cDNA or gDNA derived from T cells, B-cell-depleted T cells, or PBMCs. Where available, HLA class I and class II types were taken from metadata supplied by the sample provider and were not determined by assay-based typing. Samples were obtained from the ongoing ImmuneRACE study (first 160 participants) and from roughly 1,300 subjects provided by 6 global collaborators. Deeply sampled blood TCRbeta repertoires from subjects exposed to, actively infected with, or recovered from COVID-19 were included in the dataset.

Each collaborating institution followed its own protocols to collect whole blood in K2EDTA tubes. For TCRbeta analysis, collaborators shipped samples in one of three forms: frozen whole blood, isolated PBMCs, or DNA extracted from either of those sample types. Beyond this particular receptor, the publication reports: How much clinical and demographic metadata was included differed by source and by participant, and the metadata was provided uncurated.

TCRbeta CDR3 regions were amplified from genomic DNA by means of the immunoSEQ Assay, a bias-controlled multiplex PCR. The authors processed their data as follows. The number of nucleated cells in each sample was estimated from the amplification of reference gene primers within the assay. To quantify the absolute abundance of each unique TCRbeta CDR3 rearrangement, sequence reads were collapsed and filtered. For each sample, productive Simpson clonality was calculated as the square root of Simpson's diversity index across productive rearrangements. As stored in TCRdb, this immuneACCESS dataset retains in-frame rearrangements with V and J assigned. A fraction of the clones does not appear; measured against another copy, unresolved V genes explain less than half of the discrepancy, and the remainder lacks a known reason. V and J calls and clone size are as listed in that table; D and trimming were resolved from the DNA. The sample yields 100,000 to 150,000 clones; over 65% were counted once. The ten largest account for 3.9% of the sample.

The sequencing input was peripheral blood. Recombination linked TRBV24-1 to TRBJ1-2, with 7 bases aligning to TRBD1. The receptor's source is a man aged 55-75 years with acute or convalescent COVID-19. The CDR3 has the sequence CATSAQGNYGYTF. The nucleotide sequence is TGTGCCACCAGTGCACAGGGGAACTATGGCTACACCTTC.